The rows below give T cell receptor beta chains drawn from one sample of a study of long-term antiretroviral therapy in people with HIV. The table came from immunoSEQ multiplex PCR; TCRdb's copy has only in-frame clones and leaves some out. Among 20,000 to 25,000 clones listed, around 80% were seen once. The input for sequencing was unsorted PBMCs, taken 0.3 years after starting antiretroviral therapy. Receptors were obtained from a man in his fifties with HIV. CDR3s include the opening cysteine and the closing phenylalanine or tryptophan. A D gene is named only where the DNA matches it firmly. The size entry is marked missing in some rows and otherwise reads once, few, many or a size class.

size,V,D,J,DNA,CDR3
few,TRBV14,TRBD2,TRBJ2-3,TGTGCCAGCAGCCAAGATCTCTGGTCCAGGGAGGGGGATACGCAGTATTTT,CASSQDLWSREGDTQYF
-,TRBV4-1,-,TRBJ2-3,TGCGCCAGCAGCCAAGGGTTAAGGGATCGAACAGATACGCAGTATTTT,CASSQGLRDRTDTQYF
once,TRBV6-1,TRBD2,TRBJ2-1,TGTGCCAGCAGTGAGACAGCGGGGGGGTCCAATGAGCAGTTCTTC,CASSETAGGSNEQFF
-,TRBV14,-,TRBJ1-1,TGTGCCAGCAGCCAGATGACAGGAAACACTGAAGCTTTCTTT,CASSQMTGNTEAFF
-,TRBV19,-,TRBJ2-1,TGTGCCAGTCAACTGGACTACCTTAGGAATGAGCAGTTCTTC,CASQLDYLRNEQFF
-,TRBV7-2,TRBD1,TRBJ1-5,TGTGCCAGCAGCTTCTTCCTCAGGGGGCGATTTAGCAATCAGCCCCAGCATTTT,CASSFFLRGRFSNQPQHF
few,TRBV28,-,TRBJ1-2,TGTGCCAGCAGTTTTAGTGGGTGGGGGCGCGCCTATGGCTACACCTTC,CASSFSGWGRAYGYTF
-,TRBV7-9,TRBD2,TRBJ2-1,TGTGCCAGCAGCGACCAGGGACTAGCGGGTTTCTACAATGAGCAGTTCTTC,CASSDQGLAGFYNEQFF
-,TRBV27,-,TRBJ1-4,TGTGCCAGCAGTCTTTCATCAACAACTAATGAAAAACTGTTTTTT,CASSLSSTTNEKLFF
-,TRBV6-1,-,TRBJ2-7,TGTGCCAGCAGTGAGTGGGGGAACTACGAGCAGTACTTC,CASSEWGNYEQYF
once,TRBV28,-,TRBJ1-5,TGTGCCAGCAGTTTCCTTGGTCTAACGGGGCAGCCCCAGCATTTT,CASSFLGLTGQPQHF
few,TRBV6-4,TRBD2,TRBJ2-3,TGTGCCAGCAGTGACTCTTCACTAGCGGGAGACACAGATACGCAGTATTTT,CASSDSSLAGDTDTQYF
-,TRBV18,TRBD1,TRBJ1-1,TGTGCCAGCTCACCGACAGGGTTTAACACTGAAGCTTTCTTT,CASSPTGFNTEAFF
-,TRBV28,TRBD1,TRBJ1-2,TGTGCCAGCAGTTTGGGACAGCAATACTATGGCTACACCTTC,CASSLGQQYYGYTF
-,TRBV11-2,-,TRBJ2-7,TGTGCCAGCAGCTTAGACAGGACCAGTTCCTACGAGCAGTACTTC,CASSLDRTSSYEQYF
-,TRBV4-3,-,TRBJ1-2,TGCGCCAGCAGCCAAGGGGGTACTGAGGACTATGGCTACACCTTC,CASSQGGTEDYGYTF
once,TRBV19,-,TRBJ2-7,TGTGCCAGTAGTTTACGGGACTTACCCTACGAGCAGTACTTC,CASSLRDLPYEQYF
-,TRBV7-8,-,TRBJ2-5,TGTGCCAGCACCCAGGGACGGGTAGAAGAGACCCAGTACTTC,CASTQGRVEETQYF
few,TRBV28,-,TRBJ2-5,TGTGCCGACAAGGGGGAGACCCAGTACTTC,CADKGETQYF
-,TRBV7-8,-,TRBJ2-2,TGTGCCAGCAGCCCCGGGAGCAGCACCGGGGAGCTGTTTTTT,CASSPGSSTGELFF